This TCR beta chain appears in the sequencing data of a study of blood T cell repertoires in COVID-19. Study overall: COVID-19 samples from acute and convalescent phases originated in the United States, Italy and Spain. PBMCs, B-cell-depleted T cells, or T cells provided the cDNA or gDNA that made up the material.

V gave up 5 bases and J gave up 7 bases, with 18 bases separating them. CDR1 is SGHVS and CDR2 is FQNEAQ in the germline V gene. CDR3 length equals 15 residues. Measured with immunoSEQ multiplex PCR; TCRdb has only the in-frame clones, and not every one. The table includes under 45,000 clones, approximately 80% detected once. Specimen: peripheral blood. V is TRBV7-8 and J is TRBJ1-5, with D possibly being TRBD1 (5 bases). This clonotype originated in a human donor in a cohort sampled during active COVID-19. The CDR3 nucleotides are TGTGCCAGCAGCCCCGATCGGGGGGAGAGGCAGCCCCAGCATTTT. As protein: CASSPDRGERQPQHF.